The entry below gives a single T cell receptor (beta chain) sequence along with its context. Its target is unknown. PCR used 60 Vbeta primers and 13 Jbeta primers. Assay: immunoSEQ multiplex PCR; the TCRdb copy retains only in-frame clones and omits some. The profile shows 200,000 or so clones, 65% to 85% of them singletons. The CDR3 sequence is 19 residues long. J lost 0 bases, V lost 1 base, and 13 bases had no gene match. Germline V gives CDR1 LNHDA, CDR2 SQIVND (reference sequence). This entry comes from a study of cytomegalovirus exposure and HLA in healthy donors. General study results and limits: Sequence variants that were highly shared formed a cluster that was likely a sequencing artifact. A few chains linked to CMV were shown in vitro to be specific for CMV antigens.

Input material: PBMCs. The sequence derives from a boy between 2 and 10 years old in good health and CMV-seronegative. J is TRBJ2-3 and V is TRBV19, with 7 bases lining up with TRBD2. CDR3 DNA: TGTGCCAGTAGTATAGGACCTCTAGGCGCGGGGGAGAGCACAGATACGCAGTATTTT. Protein product: CASSIGPLGAGESTDTQYF.